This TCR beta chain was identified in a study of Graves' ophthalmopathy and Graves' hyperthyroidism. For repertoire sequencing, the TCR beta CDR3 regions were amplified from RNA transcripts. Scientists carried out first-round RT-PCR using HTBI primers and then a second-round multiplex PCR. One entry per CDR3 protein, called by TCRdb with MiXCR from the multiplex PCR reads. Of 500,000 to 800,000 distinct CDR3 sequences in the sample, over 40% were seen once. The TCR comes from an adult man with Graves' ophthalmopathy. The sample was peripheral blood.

As DNA, the CDR3 is TGTGCCAGCAGCACCAGGGAATCCGGGGAGCTGTTTTTT. This codes for CASSTRESGELFF. V usage is TRBV7-9 and J usage is TRBJ2-2; possible D gene TRBD1, 5 bases. The CDR3 totals 13 residues. With 5 bases removed from V and 6 bases from J, the gap between germline ends came to 10 bases. Germline V gene data show CDR1 as SEHNR and CDR2 as FQNEAQ (reference sequence). Variable domain in full (rest from reference TRBV7-9 and TRBJ2-2): DTGVSQNPRHKITKRGQNVTFRCDPISEHNRLYWYRQTLGQGPEFLTYFQNEAQLEKSRLLSDRFSAERPKGSFSTLEIQRTEQGDSAMYLCASSTRESGELFFGEGSRLTVL.